Detailed here is one T cell receptor beta chain. Antigen: not known. These data originate in a study of OX40 agonist ivuxolimab in advanced cancers. Sequencing was performed with immunoSEQ multiplex PCR; in TCRdb, only in-frame clones are kept and a portion is missing. The sample lists tens of thousands of clones, 80% to 95% seen once, with 1.5% to 2% in the top ten. Study observations and caveats: There were also nonresponders showing low normalized T-cell clonal expansion. More expanded clones were found, on average, in CD8+ than in CD4+ T cells. At 0.1 to 3.0 mg/kg, CD4+ and CD8+ blood T cells expanded clonally by week 6. The study found among the lowest clonal expansion in partial responders at 0.1-3.0 mg/kg.

The sample was CD4+ or CD8+ T cells sorted from blood, taken in a trial of the OX40 agonist ivuxolimab. The source is an adult with an advanced solid tumor such as melanoma, head and neck, liver or kidney cancer.

CDR3 in DNA: TGTGCCAGCAGCCAAGTGGGGCGTACGAACACCGGGGAGCTGTTTTTT. Translating gives CASSQVGRTNTGELFF. The chain carries TRBV4-2 and TRBJ2-2; tentative D call: TRBD1 (5 bases). CDR3 length equals 16 residues. V lost 1 base and J lost 0, with 9 bases in between. Germline-derived CDR1 and CDR2 are LGHNA and YNFKEQ.